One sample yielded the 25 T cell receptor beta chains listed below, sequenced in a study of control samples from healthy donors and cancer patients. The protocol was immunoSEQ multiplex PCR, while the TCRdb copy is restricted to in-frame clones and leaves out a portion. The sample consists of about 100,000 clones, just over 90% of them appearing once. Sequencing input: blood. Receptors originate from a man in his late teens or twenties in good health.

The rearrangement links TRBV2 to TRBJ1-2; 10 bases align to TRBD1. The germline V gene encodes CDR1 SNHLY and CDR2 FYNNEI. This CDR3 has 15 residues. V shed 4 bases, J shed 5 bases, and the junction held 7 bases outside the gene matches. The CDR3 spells CASSVRRTGGYGYTF. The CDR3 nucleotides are TGTGCCAGCAGTGTTCGGAGGACAGGGGGATATGGCTACACCTTC. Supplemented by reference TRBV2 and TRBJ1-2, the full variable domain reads EPEVTQTPSHQVTQMGQEVILRCVPISNHLYFYWYRQILGQKVEFLVSFYNNEISEKSEIFDDQFSVERPDGSNFTLKIRSTKLEDSAMYFCASSVRRTGGYGYTFGSGTRLTVV.

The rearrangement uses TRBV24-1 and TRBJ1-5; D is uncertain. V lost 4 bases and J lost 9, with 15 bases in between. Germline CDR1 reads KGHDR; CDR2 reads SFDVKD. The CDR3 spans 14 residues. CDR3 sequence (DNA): TGTGCCACCAGTGACAGCGATGAGTCGCGGCCCCAGCATTTT. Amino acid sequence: CATSDSDESRPQHF.

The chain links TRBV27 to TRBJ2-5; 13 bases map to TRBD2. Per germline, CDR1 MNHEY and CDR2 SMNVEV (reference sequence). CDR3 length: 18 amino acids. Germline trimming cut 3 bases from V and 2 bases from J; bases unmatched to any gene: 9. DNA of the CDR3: TGTGCCAGCAGTTTTTCCGGGACTAGCGGGGTAATACAAGAGACCCAGTACTTC. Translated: CASSFSGTSGVIQETQYF.

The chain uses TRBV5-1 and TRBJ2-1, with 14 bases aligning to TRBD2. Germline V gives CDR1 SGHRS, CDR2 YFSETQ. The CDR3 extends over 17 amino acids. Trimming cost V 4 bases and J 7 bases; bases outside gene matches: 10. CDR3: CASSPRLAGGPVNEQFF. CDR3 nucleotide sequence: TGCGCCAGCAGCCCTAGACTAGCGGGGGGGCCGGTGAATGAGCAGTTCTTC.

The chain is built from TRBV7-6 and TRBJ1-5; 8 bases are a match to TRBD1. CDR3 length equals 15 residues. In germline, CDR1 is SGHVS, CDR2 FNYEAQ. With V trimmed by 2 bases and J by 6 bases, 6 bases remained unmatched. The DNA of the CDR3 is TGTGCCAGCAGCTTACAACAGGGGGGAGGTCAGCCCCAGCATTTT. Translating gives CASSLQQGGGQPQHF. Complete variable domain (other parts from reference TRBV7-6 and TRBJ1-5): GAGVSQSPRYKVTKRGQDVALRCDPISGHVSLYWYRQALGQGPEFLTYFNYEAQQDKSGLPNDRFSAERPEGSISTLTIQRTEQRDSAMYRCASSLQQGGGQPQHFGDGTRLSIL.

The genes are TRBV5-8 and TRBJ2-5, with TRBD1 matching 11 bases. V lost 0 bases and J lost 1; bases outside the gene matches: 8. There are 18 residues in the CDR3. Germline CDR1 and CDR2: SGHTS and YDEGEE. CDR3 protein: CASSLGARTGGSQETQYF. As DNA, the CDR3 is TGTGCCAGCAGCTTGGGGGCCAGGACAGGGGGCAGCCAAGAGACCCAGTACTTC.

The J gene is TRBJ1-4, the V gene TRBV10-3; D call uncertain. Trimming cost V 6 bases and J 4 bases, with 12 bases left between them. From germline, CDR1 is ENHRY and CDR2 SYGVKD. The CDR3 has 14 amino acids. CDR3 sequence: CAIRGDLDNEKLFF. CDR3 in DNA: TGTGCCATCAGGGGCGACTTAGATAATGAAAAACTGTTTTTT.

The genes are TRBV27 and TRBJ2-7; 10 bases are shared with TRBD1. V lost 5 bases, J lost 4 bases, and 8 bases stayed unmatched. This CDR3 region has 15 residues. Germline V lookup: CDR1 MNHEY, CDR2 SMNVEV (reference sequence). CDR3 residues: CASSDEPGQGYEQYF. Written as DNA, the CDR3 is TGTGCCAGCAGTGACGAACCGGGACAGGGGTACGAGCAGTACTTC.

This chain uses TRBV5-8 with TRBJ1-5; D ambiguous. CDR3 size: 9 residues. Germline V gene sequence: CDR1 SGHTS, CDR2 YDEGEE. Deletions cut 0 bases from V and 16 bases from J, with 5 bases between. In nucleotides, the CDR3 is TGTGCCAGCAGCTTGGCCCTTCATTTT. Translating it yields CASSLALHF.

CDR3 in amino acids: CASTLTGLTTDTQYF. The CDR3 DNA is TGTGCCAGCACTTTAACGGGGCTGACGACAGATACGCAGTATTTT. The chain joins TRBV6-5 to TRBJ2-3; the D call may be TRBD1 or TRBD2 (5 bases each). Trimming left V 7 bases short and J 3 bases short, with 17 bases between. The length of the CDR3 is 15 residues. CDR1 MNHEY and CDR2 SVGAGI come from the germline V gene.

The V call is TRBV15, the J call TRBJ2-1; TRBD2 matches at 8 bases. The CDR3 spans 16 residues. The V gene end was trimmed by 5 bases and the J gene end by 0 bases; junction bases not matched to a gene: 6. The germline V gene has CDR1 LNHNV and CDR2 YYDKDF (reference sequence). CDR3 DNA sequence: TGTGCCACCAGCCGGGAGGGCGGGAGCTCCTACAATGAGCAGTTCTTC. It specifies CATSREGGSSYNEQFF.

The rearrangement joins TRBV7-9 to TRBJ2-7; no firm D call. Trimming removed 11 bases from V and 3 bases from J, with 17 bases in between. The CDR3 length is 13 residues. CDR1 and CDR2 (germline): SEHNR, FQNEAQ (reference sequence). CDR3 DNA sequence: TGTGCCGTACAACTGGGCGCAAGCTACGAGCAGTACTTC. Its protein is CAVQLGASYEQYF.

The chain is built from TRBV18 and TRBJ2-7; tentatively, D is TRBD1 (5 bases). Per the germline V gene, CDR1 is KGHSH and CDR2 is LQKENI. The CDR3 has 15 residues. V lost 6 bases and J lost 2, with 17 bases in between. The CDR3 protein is CASSPRIDSTYEQYF. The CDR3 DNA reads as TGTGCCAGCTCCCCCAGGATCGACAGTACCTACGAGCAGTACTTC.

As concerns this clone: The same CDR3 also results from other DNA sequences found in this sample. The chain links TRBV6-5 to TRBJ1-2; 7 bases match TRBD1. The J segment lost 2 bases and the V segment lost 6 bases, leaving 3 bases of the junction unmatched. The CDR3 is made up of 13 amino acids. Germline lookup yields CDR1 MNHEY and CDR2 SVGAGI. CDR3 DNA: TGTGCCAGCAGCCCGACAGGGAACTATGGCTACACCTTC. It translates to CASSPTGNYGYTF.

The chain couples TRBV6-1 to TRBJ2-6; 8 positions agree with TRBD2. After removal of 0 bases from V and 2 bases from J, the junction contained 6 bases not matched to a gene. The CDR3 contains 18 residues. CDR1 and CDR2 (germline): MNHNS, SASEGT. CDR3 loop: CASSEALRGGAGANVLTF. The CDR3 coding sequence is TGTGCCAGCAGTGAAGCGCTTCGGGGGGGAGCTGGGGCCAACGTCCTGACTTTC.

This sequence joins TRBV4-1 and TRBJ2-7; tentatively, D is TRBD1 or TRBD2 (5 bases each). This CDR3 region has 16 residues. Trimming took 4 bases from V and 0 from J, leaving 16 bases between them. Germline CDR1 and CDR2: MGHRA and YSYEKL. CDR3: CASSRSGTVNSYEQYF. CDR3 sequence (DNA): TGCGCCAGCAGCCGGTCCGGGACGGTCAACTCCTACGAGCAGTACTTC.

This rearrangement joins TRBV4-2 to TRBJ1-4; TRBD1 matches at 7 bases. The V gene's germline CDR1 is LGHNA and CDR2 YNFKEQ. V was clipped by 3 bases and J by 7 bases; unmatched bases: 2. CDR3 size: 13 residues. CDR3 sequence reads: CASSQGDSEKLFF. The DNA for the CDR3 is TGTGCCAGCAGCCAGGGGGACAGTGAAAAACTGTTTTTT.

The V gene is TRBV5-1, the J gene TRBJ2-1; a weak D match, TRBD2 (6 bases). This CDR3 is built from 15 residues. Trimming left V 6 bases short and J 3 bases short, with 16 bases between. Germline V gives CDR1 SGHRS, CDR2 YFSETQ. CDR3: CASNPSAGSYNEQFF. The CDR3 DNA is TGCGCCAGCAACCCTAGCGCGGGAAGCTACAATGAGCAGTTCTTC.

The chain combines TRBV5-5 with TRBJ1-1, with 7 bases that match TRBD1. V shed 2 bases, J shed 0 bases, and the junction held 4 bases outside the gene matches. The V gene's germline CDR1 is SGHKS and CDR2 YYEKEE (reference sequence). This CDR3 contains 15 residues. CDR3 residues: CASSFYRGLNTEAFF. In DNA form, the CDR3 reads TGTGCCAGCAGCTTTTACAGGGGCCTGAACACTGAAGCTTTCTTT.

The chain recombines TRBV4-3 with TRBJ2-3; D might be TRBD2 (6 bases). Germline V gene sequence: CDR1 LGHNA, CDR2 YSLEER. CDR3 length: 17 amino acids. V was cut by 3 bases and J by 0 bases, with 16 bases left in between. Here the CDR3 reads CASSHHPGLSSTDTQYF. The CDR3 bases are TGCGCCAGCAGCCACCACCCGGGACTCTCTAGCACAGATACGCAGTATTTT.

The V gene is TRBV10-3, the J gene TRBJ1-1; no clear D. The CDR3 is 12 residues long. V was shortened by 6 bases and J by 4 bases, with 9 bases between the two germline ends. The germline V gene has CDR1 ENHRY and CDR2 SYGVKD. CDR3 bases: TGTGCCATCAGACCTTCGGGCACTGAAGCTTTCTTT. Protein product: CAIRPSGTEAFF.

The CDR3 loop is CASSQPGQGGNQPQHF. The CDR3 nucleotides are TGTGCCAGCAGCCAACCGGGACAGGGAGGCAATCAGCCCCAGCATTTT. This rearrangement joins TRBV4-2 to TRBJ1-5, with 9 bases fitting TRBD1. V was pared by 2 bases and J by 2 bases, with 4 bases of the junction left unmatched. This CDR3 contains 16 residues. The germline gives CDR1 LGHNA, CDR2 YNFKEQ.

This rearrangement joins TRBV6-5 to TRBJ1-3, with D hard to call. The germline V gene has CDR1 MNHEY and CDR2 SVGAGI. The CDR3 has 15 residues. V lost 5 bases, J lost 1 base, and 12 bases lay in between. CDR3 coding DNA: TGTGCCAGCAGTACCAAAGTAGATTCTGGAAACACCATATATTTT. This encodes CASSTKVDSGNTIYF.

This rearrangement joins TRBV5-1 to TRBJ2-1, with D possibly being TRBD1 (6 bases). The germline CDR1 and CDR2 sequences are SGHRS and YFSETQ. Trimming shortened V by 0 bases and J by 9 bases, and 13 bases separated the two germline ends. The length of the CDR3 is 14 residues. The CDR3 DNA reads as TGCGCCAGCAGCTTGGGAACAGGGCTGGGTGAGCAGTTCTTC. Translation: CASSLGTGLGEQFF.

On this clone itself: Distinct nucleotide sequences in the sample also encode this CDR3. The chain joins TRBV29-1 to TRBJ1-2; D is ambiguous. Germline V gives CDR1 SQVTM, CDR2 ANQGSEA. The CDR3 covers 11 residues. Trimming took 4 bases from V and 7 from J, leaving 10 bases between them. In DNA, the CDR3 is TGCAGCGTTGTTACCGGTAGTGGCTACACCTTC. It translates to CSVVTGSGYTF.